This is a list of T cell receptor beta chains from one sample in a study of blood T cell repertoires in COVID-19. TCRdb keeps only in-frame clones here, not all; method: immunoSEQ multiplex PCR. The repertoire holds a few hundred thousand clones, over 80% seen once, with around 3.2% in the top ten. Sequenced: PBMCs or T cells enriched from blood (not recorded which). Receptors were obtained from a woman between 40 and 55 years old who had been exposed to COVID-19. The CDR3 runs from the conserved cysteine through the conserved F or W. D genes are given only for firm matches. Size values are once, few and many counts, or a class for expanded clones, and some rows have none.

NA	TRBJ1-1	TRBV12-3/TRBV12-4	NA	CASRLSYTEAFF	TGTGCCAGCAGACTATCCTACACTGAAGCTTTCTTT
NA	TRBJ2-5	TRBV11-3	NA	CASSLVRARTETQYF	TGTGCCAGCAGCTTAGTTCGAGCTCGTACAGAGACCCAGTACTTC
NA	TRBJ2-2	TRBV30	NA	CAWSVGGTANTGELFF	TGTGCCTGGAGTGTAGGAGGGACAGCGAACACCGGGGAGCTGTTTTTT
NA	TRBJ1-1	TRBV10-1	NA	CASNTGQLNTEAFF	TGCGCCAGCAACACCGGACAGCTGAACACTGAAGCTTTCTTT
NA	TRBJ1-4	TRBV7-9	NA	CASSLSLITRTNEKLFF	TGTGCCAGCAGCTTATCCCTGATCACCAGAACTAATGAAAAACTGTTTTTT
NA	TRBJ2-1	TRBV7-3	TRBD2	CASSLGLAGGYNEQFF	TGTGCCAGCAGCCTAGGACTAGCGGGCGGATACAATGAGCAGTTCTTC
NA	TRBJ1-3	TRBV9	TRBD1	CASSVTSGTGRNTIYF	TGTGCCAGCAGCGTTACCTCCGGGACAGGAAGAAACACCATATATTTT
NA	TRBJ2-2	TRBV5-4	TRBD2	CASSDRGGATGELFF	TGTGCCAGCAGCGATCGCGGGGGGGCCACCGGGGAGCTGTTTTTT
NA	TRBJ2-3	TRBV11-2	TRBD1	CAARTGNTDTQYF	TGTGCCGCGAGGACAGGGAATACAGATACGCAGTATTTT
NA	TRBJ2-1	TRBV25-1	NA	CASSELGAYSYNEQFF	TGTGCCAGCAGTGAATTGGGGGCCTACTCCTACAATGAGCAGTTCTTC
NA	TRBJ1-2	TRBV5-1	TRBD1	CASSPDRDYGYTF	TGTGCCAGCAGCCCGGACAGGGACTATGGCTACACCTTC
NA	TRBJ1-2	TRBV27	NA	CASRRGANYGYTF	TGTGCCAGCAGAAGGGGTGCTAACTATGGCTACACCTTC
NA	TRBJ1-1	TRBV19	NA	CASIKERGNTEAFF	TGTGCCAGTATAAAAGAAAGAGGGAACACTGAAGCTTTCTTT
NA	TRBJ1-3	TRBV3-1/TRBV3-2	NA	CASSPFWGGFGHTIYF	TGTGCCAGCAGCCCTTTTTGGGGGGGCTTCGGTCACACCATATATTTT
NA	TRBJ2-5	TRBV24-1	TRBD2	CATSLSGGSAETQYF	TGTGCCACCAGCCTATCGGGGGGTAGTGCTGAGACCCAGTACTTC
once	TRBJ1-1	TRBV19	NA	CASSHDMNAGLAFF	TGTGCCAGTAGTCACGATATGAATGCAGGGTTAGCTTTCTTT
NA	TRBJ1-3	TRBV18	NA	CASSPFGPGVSGNTIYF	NA
NA	TRBJ1-2	TRBV3-1/TRBV3-2	NA	CASSQERRGGYTF	TGTGCCAGCAGCCAAGAAAGGCGAGGTGGCTACACCTTC
few	TRBJ1-1	TRBV24-1	NA	CATSDLPGTEAFF	TGTGCCACCAGTGATTTGCCGGGCACTGAAGCTTTCTTT
NA	TRBJ2-3	TRBV19	NA	CASRNSGSLRDTQYF	TGTGCCAGTAGGAATAGCGGATCTCTTAGGGATACGCAGTATTTT
NA	TRBJ1-6	TRBV5-1	TRBD1	CASSPTTGTGVSPLHF	TGTGCCAGCAGCCCAACCACCGGGACAGGGGTTTCACCCCTCCACTTT
NA	TRBJ2-3	TRBV6-1	NA	CASSEWVQGYTQYF	TGTGCCAGCAGTGAATGGGTGCAGGGCTATACGCAGTATTTT
NA	TRBJ1-2	TRBV5-6	NA	CASSLAGLYRPYYGYTF	TGTGCCAGCAGCTTGGCCGGATTGTACAGGCCCTACTATGGCTACACCTTC
NA	TRBJ1-6	TRBV3-1/TRBV3-2	TRBD1	CASSQTRDRVIGSPLHF	TGTGCCAGCAGCCAAACGAGGGACAGGGTTATTGGCTCACCCCTCCACTTT
NA	TRBJ2-1	TRBV10-3	NA	CAISDLLMEQFF	TGTGCCATCAGTGATCTACTAATGGAGCAGTTCTTC
NA	TRBJ2-1	TRBV7-3	TRBD2	CASSLMPSGSYNEQFF	TGTGCCAGCAGCTTAATGCCTAGCGGCTCCTACAATGAGCAGTTCTTC
NA	TRBJ2-7	TRBV2	NA	CASSVSHLEQYF	TGTGCCAGCAGTGTGTCCCACTTGGAGCAGTACTTC
few	TRBJ1-1	TRBV2	NA	CASSTGRDTEAFF	TGTGCCAGTTCCACTGGGAGAGACACTGAAGCTTTCTTT
NA	TRBJ1-6	TRBV11-1	TRBD1	CASSLLRQGDSPLHF	TGTGCCAGCAGCTTACTTCGGCAGGGGGATTCACCCCTCCACTTT
NA	TRBJ2-5	TRBV18	NA	CASSLGTFRSAETQYF	TGTGCCAGCTCACTCGGGACTTTTAGGTCGGCAGAGACCCAGTACTTC
NA	TRBJ1-5	TRBV9	TRBD1	CASSATGSGDQPQHF	TGTGCCAGCAGCGCGACAGGGTCGGGGGATCAGCCCCAGCATTTT
NA	TRBJ1-2	TRBV21-1	NA	CASSKESGDRGLDSVIARF	TGTGCCAGCAGCAAAGAGTCGGGGGACAGGGGTTTGGATTCGGTCATTGCCCGCTTC
NA	TRBJ1-3	TRBV4-3	NA	CASSQDLADSGNTIYF	TGCGCCAGCAGCCAAGACTTGGCAGACTCTGGAAACACCATATATTTT
NA	TRBJ2-7	TRBV30	NA	CAWSFRGSASYEQYF	TGTGCCTGGAGTTTCAGGGGATCGGCCTCCTACGAGCAGTACTTC
NA	TRBJ2-2	TRBV7-3	TRBD1	CASSLRGTATGELFF	TGTGCCAGCAGCTTAAGGGGGACAGCGACAGGGGAACTGTTTTTT
few	TRBJ1-4	TRBV5-6	TRBD1	CASSLVGQSNEKLFF	TGTGCCAGCAGCTTGGTGGGACAGTCTAATGAAAAACTGTTTTTT
NA	TRBJ2-1	TRBV5-5	NA	CASDLAGLNEQFF	TGTGCCAGCGACCTTGCGGGGCTGAATGAGCAGTTCTTC
NA	TRBJ1-2	TRBV6-5	NA	CASGAGYGYTF	TGTGCCAGCGGCGCAGGGTATGGCTACACCTTC
NA	TRBJ2-3	TRBV11-3	NA	CASTPGLASTDTQYF	TGTGCCAGCACCCCAGGACTGGCATCCACAGATACGCAGTATTTT
NA	TRBJ2-6	TRBV10-3	TRBD1	CANRGAGANVLTF	TGTGCCAACAGGGGAGCTGGGGCCAACGTCCTGACTTTC
NA	TRBJ1-1	TRBV28	NA	CATNWGVPVNTEAFF	TGTGCCACCAACTGGGGGGTCCCCGTGAACACTGAAGCTTTCTTT
many	TRBJ2-1	TRBV7-9	TRBD1	CASSSRTGGAYNEQFF	TGTGCCAGCAGCTCACGGACAGGGGGCGCATACAATGAGCAGTTCTTC
once	TRBJ2-1	TRBV6-2/TRBV6-3	NA	CASSRNLRDHNEQFF	TGTGCCAGCAGTCGAAACCTCCGGGATCACAATGAGCAGTTCTTC
NA	TRBJ2-6	TRBV6-1	NA	CASSEPGTGANVLTF	TGTGCCAGCAGTGAACCCGGTACTGGGGCCAACGTCCTGACTTTC
NA	TRBJ1-2	TRBV6-5	NA	CASSYSESEGYGYTF	TGTGCCAGCAGTTACTCGGAATCAGAGGGCTATGGCTACACCTTC
NA	TRBJ2-1	TRBV5-4	TRBD1	CASSSERTGGGNEQFF	TGTGCCAGCAGCTCTGAGCGGACAGGGGGCGGGAATGAGCAGTTCTTC
NA	TRBJ1-1	TRBV7-9	NA	CASSPGGAADAFF	TGTGCCAGCAGCCCAGGCGGGGCAGCCGACGCTTTCTTT
NA	TRBJ2-1	TRBV4-1	TRBD2	CASSQNPILAAEQFF	TGCGCCAGCAGCCAGAACCCAATCCTAGCGGCTGAGCAGTTCTTC
NA	TRBJ1-3	TRBV28	TRBD1	CASSFRLGQGDGNTIYF	TGTGCCAGCAGTTTCCGATTAGGACAGGGGGATGGAAACACCATATATTTT
NA	TRBJ2-5	TRBV6-2/TRBV6-3	NA	CASSYWDTNQETQYF	TGTGCCAGCAGTTATTGGGACACCAACCAAGAGACCCAGTACTTC
NA	TRBJ1-3	TRBV5-1	TRBD1	CASSLDRSSGNTIYF	TGTGCCAGCAGCCTGGACAGGAGCTCTGGAAACACCATATATTTT
NA	TRBJ1-2	TRBV30	NA	CAWKGGGIGYTF	TGTGCCTGGAAAGGGGGGGGCATTGGCTACACCTTC
NA	TRBJ2-1	TRBV28	TRBD1	CASRPGGGDYNEQFF	TGTGCCAGTAGGCCAGGGGGCGGGGACTACAATGAGCAGTTCTTC
NA	TRBJ2-7	TRBV7-3	TRBD1	CASSRTGGEQYF	TGTGCCAGCAGCCGGACAGGGGGCGAGCAGTACTTC
NA	TRBJ2-7	TRBV14	TRBD1	CASSSLGTGRHEQYF	TGTGCCAGCAGCTCCCTCGGGACAGGGCGTCACGAGCAGTACTTC
NA	TRBJ1-2	TRBV29-1	NA	CSGQGSKGGYTF	TGCAGCGGTCAGGGGTCGAAGGGCGGCTACACCTTC